This TCR beta chain is from a study of prognosis after radiotherapy for stage I lung cancer. As for the study in general: Approximately 11 patients had adenocarcinoma tumors, while squamous cell carcinoma tumors were found in seven.

CT and PET/CT found no node involvement in any patient, and none had received chemotherapy or radiotherapy before or had other malignancies. To note about this clonotype: Its specificity is unknown. With a far larger clone one base away, a read error is the likely cause.

Study-wide findings and caveats: Post-therapy Shannon entropy was lower in patients developing distant metastases following stereotactic body radiation therapy. Differing TRBV and TRBJ gene usage was reportedly seen between patients with and without metastases.

The CDR3 sequence is 14 residues long. The germline V and J ends were trimmed by 6 bases and 5 bases, with 17 bases remaining between them. Looked up from germline, CDR1 is SNHLY and CDR2 is FYNNEI. It was by two-round multiplex PCR that TCR beta CDR3 was amplified from genomic DNA. Gene-specific primers for each TRBV and TRBJ gene drove first-round PCR. TCRdb itself ran the multiplex PCR reads through MiXCR, one entry per CDR3 protein. The sample includes about 35,000 distinct CDR3 sequences, 25% to 40% seen only once; the top ten take 27%. This chain links TRBV2 with TRBJ2-7; D is tentatively TRBD1 or TRBD2 (5 bases each). Sample: PBMCs, taken before or after stereotactic body radiation therapy (not recorded which). The sequence was collected from a donor aged 50 or older with non-small cell lung cancer. The CDR3 coding sequence is TGTGCCAGCAGCAGAGTGACAGCGGAGGACGAGCAGTACTTC. This sequence encodes CASSRVTAEDEQYF.